This T cell receptor beta chain comes out of a study of low-dose radiotherapy and immunotherapy resistance in tumors. Study at large: In Cohort 2, 1 Gy per fraction was delivered every two weeks, for a total of 13 Gy over 26 weeks.

Germline V gives CDR1 MNHEY, CDR2 SVGAGI. The germline V and J ends were trimmed by 2 bases and 3 bases, with 13 bases remaining between them. CDR3 size: 15 residues. This clonotype was seen many times. The time point is: before trial treatment. Patients with advanced, tumor-infiltrating lymphocyte-negative solid tumors were eligible. TRAV- and TRBV-specific primers were used for first-strand cDNA, which covered alpha and beta chains. TCR amplification involved about 21 PCR cycles with a constant-region primer and V-primer adapter. Amplification of isolated mRNA was accomplished via in vitro transcription. TCRdb reprocessed the reads via MiXCR and lists one record per CDR3 protein. The table has tens of thousands of distinct CDR3 sequences, 15% to 20% seen once.

The specimen comprised PBMCs, sampled before treatment. The TCR was taken from a male donor with prostate cancer. The rearrangement joins TRBV6-5 to TRBJ1-2; a weak D match, TRBD1 (5 bases). The CDR3 bases are TGTGCCAGCAGTTACCGGGGGGAAGGCTACTATGGCTACACCTTC. This gives the protein CASSYRGEGYYGYTF.